This TCR beta chain derives from a study of early T cells in non-severe SARS-CoV-2 infection. About the research overall: Investigators sequenced bulk RNA drawn from unsorted whole blood, and chains remained unpaired. Study findings and constraints: Missing private and CD4 specificities, VDJdb matching favored anti-spike CD8 responses.

Each cDNA molecule carried a unique molecular identifier. TCRdb re-analysed the 5' RACE reads in MiXCR, keeping a single row per CDR3 protein. Of 35,000 to 45,000 distinct CDR3 sequences listed, about 5% are singletons. This clonotype is medium-sized (0.01 to 0.1%) by share. Antigen specificity is unknown. The CDR3 consists of 14 residues. Germline CDR1 and CDR2: MNHEY and SMNVEV (reference sequence). Trimming shortened V by 2 bases and J by 2 bases, and 8 bases separated the two germline ends. The rearrangement joins TRBV27 to TRBJ2-3; tentatively, D is TRBD1 (6 bases). The TCR sequence derives from an adult who was a healthcare worker with PCR-confirmed SARS-CoV-2 infection or an uninfected control (not recorded which). Sequences were obtained from whole blood. The CDR3 DNA reads TGTGCCAGCAGTTTAAACAGGGCCACAGATACGCAGTATTTT. Translated: CASSLNRATDTQYF.